This entry lists 3 T cell receptor beta chains sequenced from one sample in a study of T cell responses to AZD1222 COVID-19 vaccine. Profiled with immunoSEQ multiplex PCR; TCRdb holds only in-frame clones, not every one. The sample lists 90,000 to 110,000 clones; roughly nine tenths were seen once. The source was peripheral blood, collected on day 0 of AZD1222 vaccination. Receptor source: an adult in good health.

The V gene is TRBV7-2, the J gene TRBJ1-2; maybe TRBD1 (5 bases). Germline CDR1 is SGHTA and CDR2 is FQGNSA. CDR3 size: 19 residues. V was cut by 0 bases and J by 4 bases, with 24 bases left in between. This CDR3 is CASSLALGAGSYSSYGYTF. The CDR3, as DNA: TGTGCCAGCAGCTTAGCGCTTGGAGCAGGGTCCTATTCTAGCTATGGCTACACCTTC.

The CDR3: CASSIGQGTEAFF. CDR3 DNA: TGTGCCAGCAGTATCGGACAGGGTACTGAAGCTTTCTTT. This rearrangement joins TRBV12-3 or TRBV12-4 to TRBJ1-1; 8 bases are a match to TRBD1. J lost 5 bases, V lost 5 bases, and 4 bases had no gene match. The CDR3 consists of 13 residues.

The V and J genes are TRBV21-1 and TRBJ2-2; the DNA was not used to check the table's D call, TRBD2. TRBV21-1 is a pseudogene locus. CDR3 length: 18 residues. The CDR3 coding sequence is TGTGCCAGCAGTACCGGGACTAGCGGGAGGGATAACACCGGGGAGCTGTTTTTT. This encodes CASSTGTSGRDNTGELFF.